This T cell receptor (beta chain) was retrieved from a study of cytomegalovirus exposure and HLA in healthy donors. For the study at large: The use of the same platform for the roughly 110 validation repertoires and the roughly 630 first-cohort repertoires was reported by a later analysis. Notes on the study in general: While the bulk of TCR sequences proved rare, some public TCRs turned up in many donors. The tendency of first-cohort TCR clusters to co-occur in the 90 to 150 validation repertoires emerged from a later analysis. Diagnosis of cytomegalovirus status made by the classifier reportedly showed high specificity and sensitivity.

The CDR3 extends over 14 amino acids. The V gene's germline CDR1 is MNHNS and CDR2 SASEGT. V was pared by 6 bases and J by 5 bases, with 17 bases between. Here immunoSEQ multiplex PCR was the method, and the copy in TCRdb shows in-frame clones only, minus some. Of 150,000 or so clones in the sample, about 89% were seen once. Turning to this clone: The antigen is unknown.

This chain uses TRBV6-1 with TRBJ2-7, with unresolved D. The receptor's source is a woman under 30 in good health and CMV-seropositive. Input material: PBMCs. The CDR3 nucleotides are TGTGCCAGCAGCGAGATTTACCCACCCGACGAGCAGTACTTC. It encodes CASSEIYPPDEQYF.